This T cell receptor (beta chain) was observed in a study of blood T cell repertoires in COVID-19. Study at large: Acute and convalescent COVID-19 samples came from the United States, Italy and Spain. Sources were T cells, B-cell-depleted T cells, or PBMCs; the material itself was cDNA or gDNA.

V lost 3 bases and J lost 1, with 9 bases in between. In germline, CDR1 is LNHDA, CDR2 SQIVND (reference sequence). The CDR3 runs to 14 residues. Source study methods: Using reference gene primer amplification, nucleated cell counts were estimated. Produced via immunoSEQ multiplex PCR; TCRdb's table is partial and in-frame only. V, J and clone size derive from that table, while D and trimming were established from the DNA sequence. The repertoire holds tens of thousands of clones, with around 88% as singletons. This chain links TRBV19 with TRBJ1-2; the D is unclear. This clonotype was sampled from a man between 65 and 85 years old with active or convalescent COVID-19. Sample: peripheral blood. The CDR3 region is CASSIFGDNYGYTF. CDR3 DNA sequence: TGTGCCAGTAGTATCTTCGGGGATAACTATGGCTACACCTTC. The whole variable domain, filled in from reference TRBV19 and TRBJ1-2, reads DGGITQSPKYLFRKEGQNVTLSCEQNLNHDAMYWYRQDPGQGLRLIYYSQIVNDFQKGDIAEGYSVSREKKESFPLTVTSAQKNPTAFYLCASSIFGDNYGYTFGSGTRLTVV.